This T cell receptor (beta chain) derives from a study of shared clonotypes between healthy human individuals. Germline lookup yields CDR1 LGHNA and CDR2 YSLEER. The CDR3 spans 14 residues. V was shortened by 0 bases and J by 14 bases, with 18 bases between the two germline ends. Study-wide findings and caveats: Investigators expected sequencing depth to affect clonotype sharing among donors.

Each of the donors was a healthy adult who was HIV-negative and had not had a recent acute infection or vaccination. Extraction of genomic DNA in unsorted samples used about 90 million PBMCs. Only in-frame clones appear in the TCRdb table, and some are missing; sequencing was by immunoSEQ multiplex PCR. This sample has roughly 500,000 clones, with about four fifths found just once. In the case of this clone: Its specificity is not known.

The V and J genes are TRBV4-3 and TRBJ2-3, with D possibly called TRBD1 or TRBD2 (6 bases each). This clonotype originated in a woman in her thirties or forties in good health. Some clones in this sample may be carry-over from other donors' samples. Sequences were obtained from PBMCs. In nucleotides, the CDR3 is TGCGCCAGCAGCCAAGAACCGTGGGGGGCTTTACTGTATTTT. It translates to CASSQEPWGALLYF.